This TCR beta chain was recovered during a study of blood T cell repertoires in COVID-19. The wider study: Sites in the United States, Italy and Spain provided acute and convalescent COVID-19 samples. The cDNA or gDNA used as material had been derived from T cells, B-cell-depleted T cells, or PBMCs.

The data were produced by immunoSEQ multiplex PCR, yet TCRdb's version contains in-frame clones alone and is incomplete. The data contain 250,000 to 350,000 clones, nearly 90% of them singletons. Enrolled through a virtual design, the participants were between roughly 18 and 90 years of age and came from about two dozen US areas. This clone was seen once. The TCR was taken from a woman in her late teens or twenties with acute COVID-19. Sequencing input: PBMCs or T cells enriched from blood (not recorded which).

The CDR3 region is CASSPRQGGNEKLFF. The CDR3, as DNA: TGTGCCAGCAGTCCCCGACAGGGGGGAAATGAAAAACTGTTTTTT. The V and J genes are TRBV27 and TRBJ1-4; the match to TRBD1 covers 9 bases. In germline, CDR1 is MNHEY, CDR2 SMNVEV (reference sequence). The CDR3 contains 15 residues. V lost 5 bases to trimming and J lost 5 bases; unmatched junction nucleotides: 6.